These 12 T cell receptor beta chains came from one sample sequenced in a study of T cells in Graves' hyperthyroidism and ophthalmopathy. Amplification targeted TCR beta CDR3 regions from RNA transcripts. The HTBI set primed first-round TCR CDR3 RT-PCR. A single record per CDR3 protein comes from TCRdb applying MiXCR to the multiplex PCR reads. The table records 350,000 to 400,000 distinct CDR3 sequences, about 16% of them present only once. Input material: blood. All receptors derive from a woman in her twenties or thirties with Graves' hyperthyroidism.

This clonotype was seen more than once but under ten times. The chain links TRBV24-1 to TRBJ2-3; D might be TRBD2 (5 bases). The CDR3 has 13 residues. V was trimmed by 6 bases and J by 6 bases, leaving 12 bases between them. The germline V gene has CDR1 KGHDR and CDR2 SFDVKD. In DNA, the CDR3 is TGTGCCACCAGTCGTCATCGAGGGGATACGCAGTATTTT. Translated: CATSRHRGDTQYF.

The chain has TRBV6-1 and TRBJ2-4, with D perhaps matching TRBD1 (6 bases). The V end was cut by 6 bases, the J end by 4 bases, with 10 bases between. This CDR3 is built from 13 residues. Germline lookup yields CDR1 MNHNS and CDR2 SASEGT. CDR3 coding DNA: TGTGCCAGCAGGACCGGGACAAAAAACATTCAGTACTTC. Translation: CASRTGTKNIQYF.

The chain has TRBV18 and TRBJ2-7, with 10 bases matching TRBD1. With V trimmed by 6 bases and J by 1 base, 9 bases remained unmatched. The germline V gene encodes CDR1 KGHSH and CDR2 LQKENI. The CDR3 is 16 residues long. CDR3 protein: CASSTTGTGVSYEQYF. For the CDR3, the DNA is TGTGCCAGCTCTACGACCGGGACAGGGGTTTCCTACGAGCAGTACTTC.

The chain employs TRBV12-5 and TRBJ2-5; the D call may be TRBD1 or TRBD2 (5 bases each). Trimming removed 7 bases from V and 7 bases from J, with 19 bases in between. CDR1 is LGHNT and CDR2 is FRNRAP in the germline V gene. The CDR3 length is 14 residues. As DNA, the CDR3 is TGTGCTAGTGCTAAAGACAGCCCCGAGGGGACCCAGTACTTC. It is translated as CASAKDSPEGTQYF.

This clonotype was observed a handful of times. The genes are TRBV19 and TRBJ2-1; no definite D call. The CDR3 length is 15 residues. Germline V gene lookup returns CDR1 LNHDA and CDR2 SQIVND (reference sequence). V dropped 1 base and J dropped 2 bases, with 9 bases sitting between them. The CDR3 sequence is CASSIGGNPYNEQFF. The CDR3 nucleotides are TGTGCCAGTAGTATAGGGGGAAACCCCTACAATGAGCAGTTCTTC. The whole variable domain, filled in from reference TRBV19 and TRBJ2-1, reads DGGITQSPKYLFRKEGQNVTLSCEQNLNHDAMYWYRQDPGQGLRLIYYSQIVNDFQKGDIAEGYSVSREKKESFPLTVTSAQKNPTAFYLCASSIGGNPYNEQFFGPGTRLTVL.

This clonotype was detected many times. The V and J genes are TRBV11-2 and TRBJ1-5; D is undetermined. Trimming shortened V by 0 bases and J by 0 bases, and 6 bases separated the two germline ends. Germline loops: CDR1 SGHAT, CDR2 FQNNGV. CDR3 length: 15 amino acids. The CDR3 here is CASSLEGGSNQPQHF. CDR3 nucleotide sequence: TGTGCCAGCAGCTTAGAGGGCGGTAGCAATCAGCCCCAGCATTTT.

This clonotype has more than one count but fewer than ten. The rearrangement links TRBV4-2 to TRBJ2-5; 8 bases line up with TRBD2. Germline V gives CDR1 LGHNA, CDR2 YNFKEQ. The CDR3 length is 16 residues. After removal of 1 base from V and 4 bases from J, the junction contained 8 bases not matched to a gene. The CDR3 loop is CASSQGSGRRGETQYF. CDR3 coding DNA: TGTGCCAGCAGCCAAGGGAGCGGGAGAAGAGGAGAGACCCAGTACTTC.

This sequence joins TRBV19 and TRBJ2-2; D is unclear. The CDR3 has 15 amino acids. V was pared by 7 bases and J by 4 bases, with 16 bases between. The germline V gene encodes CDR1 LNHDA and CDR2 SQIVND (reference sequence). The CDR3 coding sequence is TGTGCCAGTACCTTTTTGGATAAGGGCACCGGGGAGCTGTTTTTT. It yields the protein CASTFLDKGTGELFF.

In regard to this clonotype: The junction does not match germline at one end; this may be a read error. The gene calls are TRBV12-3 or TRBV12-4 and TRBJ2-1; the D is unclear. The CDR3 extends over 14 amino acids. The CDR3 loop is CASSLLIAYNGQFF. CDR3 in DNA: TGTGCCAGCAGTTTGCTTATAGCCTACAATGGGCAGTTCTTC.

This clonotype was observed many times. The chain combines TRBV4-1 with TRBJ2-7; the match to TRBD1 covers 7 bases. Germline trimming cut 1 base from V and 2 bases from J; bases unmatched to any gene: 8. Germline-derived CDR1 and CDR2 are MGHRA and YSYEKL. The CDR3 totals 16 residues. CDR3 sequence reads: CASSQVLDRATYEQYF. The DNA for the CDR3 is TGCGCCAGCAGCCAAGTACTCGACAGGGCCACCTACGAGCAGTACTTC.

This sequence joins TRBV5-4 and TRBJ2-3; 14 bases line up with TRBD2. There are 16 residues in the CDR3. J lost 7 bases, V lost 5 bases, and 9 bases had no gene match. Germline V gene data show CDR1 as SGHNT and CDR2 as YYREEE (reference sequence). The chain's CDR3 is CASSQVTSGRENTQYF. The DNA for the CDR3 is TGTGCCAGCAGTCAAGTGACTAGCGGGAGGGAGAATACGCAGTATTTT.

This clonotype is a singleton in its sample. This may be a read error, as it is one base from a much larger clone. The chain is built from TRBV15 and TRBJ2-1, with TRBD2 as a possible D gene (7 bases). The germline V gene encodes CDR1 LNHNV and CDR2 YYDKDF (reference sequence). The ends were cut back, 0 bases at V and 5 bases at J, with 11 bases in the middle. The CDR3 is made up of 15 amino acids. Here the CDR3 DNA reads TGTGCCACCAGCAGAGATGAGGGGGGGCACAATGAGCAGTTCTTC. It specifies CATSRDEGGHNEQFF.